Listed here are 8 T cell receptor beta chains from one sample, sequenced in a study of T cell repertoires in cytomegalovirus infection. No antigen has been assigned to these receptors. A single record per CDR3 protein comes from TCRdb applying MiXCR to the reads. This sample has roughly 920,000 distinct CDR3 sequences, with roughly a third found just once. Sample: cultured CD8+ T cells from PBMCs, taken from culture after CMV antigen stimulation. Source of these receptors: a human donor in good health (CMV status not recorded). Some clones in this sample may be carry-over from other donors' samples.

This clonotype was detected ten times or more. The J gene is TRBJ2-2, the V gene TRBV7-8, with D hard to call. Trimming removed 5 bases from V and 1 base from J, with 5 bases in between. This CDR3 spans 13 amino acids. Germline CDR1 and CDR2: SGHVS and FQNEAQ. DNA of the CDR3: TGTGCCAGCAGCGGTGAGAACACCGGGGAGCTGTTTTTT. It translates to CASSGENTGELFF.

This clonotype was observed a handful of times. The V and J genes are TRBV6-8 and TRBJ2-1; TRBD2 matches at 9 bases. The CDR3 has 17 residues. CDR1 is MNHGY, CDR2 SAAAGT, per germline. Trimming took 0 bases from V and 4 from J; bases not matched to a gene: 7. The CDR3 region has the DNA TGTGCCAGCAGTTACTCGTTCTTAGCGGGGGCGTACAATGAGCAGTTCTTC. It encodes CASSYSFLAGAYNEQFF.

The CDR3 DNA follows: TGTGCCAGCAGTTTCAACACGGGGGGGGTCTATGGCTACACCTTC. Its protein is CASSFNTGGVYGYTF. This chain uses TRBV27 with TRBJ1-2; D might be TRBD1 (5 bases). V lost 3 bases and J 4 bases, leaving 15 bases between the germline ends. CDR1 and CDR2 from the germline V gene are MNHEY and SMNVEV (reference sequence). CDR3 length: 15 amino acids.

This clonotype has a single count. V usage is TRBV4-3 and J usage is TRBJ2-2; 11 bases are shared with TRBD1. V shed 1 base, J shed 6 bases, and the junction held 4 bases outside the gene matches. This CDR3 has 16 amino acids. Germline CDR1 is LGHNA and CDR2 is YSLEER. This chain's CDR3 is CASSQVWDRGSGELFF. The CDR3 DNA sequence: TGCGCCAGCAGCCAAGTATGGGACAGGGGGTCCGGGGAGCTGTTTTTT.

The rearrangement joins TRBV29-1 to TRBJ2-1; 9 nucleotides line up with TRBD2. From germline, CDR1 is SQVTM and CDR2 ANQGSEA. This CDR3 region has 16 residues. The V and J ends lost 1 base and 1 base, in that order; junction bases with no gene match: 5. This chain's CDR3 is CSVEGASGASYNEQFF. The CDR3 DNA sequence: TGCAGCGTTGAAGGAGCTAGCGGGGCATCCTACAATGAGCAGTTCTTC.

This clonotype was seen many times. The gene calls are TRBV12-3 or TRBV12-4 and TRBJ1-6; D gene uncertain. The length of the CDR3 is 14 residues. The ends were cut back, 4 bases at V and 0 bases at J, with 4 bases in the middle. The CDR3 DNA sequence: TGTGCCAGCAGTTCGAGCTCCTATAATTCACCCCTCCACTTT. Protein: CASSSSSYNSPLHF.

CDR3 in DNA: TGTGCCAGCAGTTTAACCCGGCTACCAAGAGCAGATACGCAGTATTTT. This gives the protein CASSLTRLPRADTQYF. V usage is TRBV12-3 or TRBV12-4 and J usage is TRBJ2-3; D call uncertain. This CDR3 contains 16 residues. The V end was cut by 2 bases, the J end by 4 bases, with 16 bases between.

The gene calls are TRBV6-6 and TRBJ2-2; no clear D. This CDR3 is built from 14 residues. Germline assignment: CDR1 MNHNY and CDR2 SVGAGI (reference sequence). The V end lost 2 bases, the J end lost 0 bases, and 4 bases lay between the germline ends. CDR3 amino acids: CASSYTPNTGELFF. The CDR3 coding sequence is TGTGCCAGCAGTTACACGCCGAACACCGGGGAGCTGTTTTTT.